The sequence of this T cell receptor (beta chain) was determined in a study of immune heterogeneity within non-small cell lung tumors. J lost 6 bases, V lost 0 bases, and 5 bases had no gene match. The CDR3 has 14 amino acids. Germline lookup yields CDR1 GTSNPN and CDR2 SVGIG (reference sequence). Bulk tumor genomic DNA, around 590 ng per sample, was used as template. Biopsy collection occurred during surgery, with several far-apart biopsies per primary tumor. Curative surgery was performed on patients who had untreated, newly diagnosed non-small cell lung cancer. Donor patients had newly diagnosed non-small cell lung cancer and were having surgery with curative intent. Multiplex PCR amplified the TCR beta CDR3 region. Its first round ran for roughly 9 cycles with 32 V and 13 J primers. One entry per CDR3 protein results from TCRdb running MiXCR on the multiplex PCR reads. There are 10,000 to 15,000 distinct CDR3 sequences in the sample; around 22% occur only once, and 3.5% to 5.5% lies in the top ten.

This clonotype was seen only a few times. Source material: lung tumor tissue. The chain employs TRBV30 and TRBJ2-1, with 7 bases identical to TRBD2. The TCR comes from a man aged 55-75 years with non-small cell lung cancer. This CDR3 is CAWSVSSGLNEQFF. In DNA, the CDR3 is TGTGCCTGGAGTGTTTCTAGCGGTCTCAATGAGCAGTTCTTC.